A single sample gave rise to the 32 T cell receptor beta chains below, sequenced in a study of T cell changes during pregnancy in multiple sclerosis. Measured with immunoSEQ multiplex PCR; TCRdb has only the in-frame clones, and not every one. The sample comprises 40,000 to 50,000 clones, about 90% of which are singletons, and around 0.4% rests with the top ten. Material: CD4+ T cells from peripheral blood mononuclear cells, obtained in the second trimester of pregnancy. These receptors originate from a female donor in good health, enrolled as a control in a pregnancy study.

The rearrangement links TRBV30 to TRBJ1-5; TRBD1 is a possible D gene (6 bases). The CDR3 contains 14 residues. The germline V gene has CDR1 GTSNPN and CDR2 SVGIG (reference sequence). The germline V and J ends were trimmed by 3 bases and 5 bases, with 14 bases remaining between them. The CDR3, as DNA: TGTGCCTGGAGGGGGGCCTCAGTAGATCAGCCCCAGCATTTT. It encodes CAWRGASVDQPQHF.

The gene calls are TRBV2 and TRBJ2-2, with D maybe TRBD1 (6 bases). Trimming pared 7 bases from V and 5 bases from J, leaving 14 bases between. Germline lookup yields CDR1 SNHLY and CDR2 FYNNEI. The CDR3 runs to 14 residues. The CDR3 loop is CASIRGGRTGELFF. The CDR3 nucleotides read TGTGCCAGCATAAGAGGGGGACGTACCGGGGAGCTGTTTTTT. Variable domain in full (rest from reference TRBV2 and TRBJ2-2): EPEVTQTPSHQVTQMGQEVILRCVPISNHLYFYWYRQILGQKVEFLVSFYNNEISEKSEIFDDQFSVERPDGSNFTLKIRSTKLEDSAMYFCASIRGGRTGELFFGEGSRLTVL.

This sequence joins TRBV19 and TRBJ1-1; 7 nucleotides match TRBD1. CDR3 size: 15 residues. The J segment lost 0 bases and the V segment lost 3 bases, leaving 4 bases of the junction unmatched. Germline lookup yields CDR1 LNHDA and CDR2 SQIVND (reference sequence). CDR3 sequence: CASSIGTELNTEAFF. The CDR3 DNA reads TGTGCCAGTAGTATCGGGACAGAACTGAACACTGAAGCTTTCTTT.

The chain carries TRBV6-1 and TRBJ2-3; D gene ambiguous. V lost 2 bases and J lost 0, with 9 bases in between. Germline V lookup: CDR1 MNHNS, CDR2 SASEGT. The CDR3 contains 15 residues. CDR3 sequence: CASSERSASTDTQYF. CDR3 in DNA: TGTGCCAGCAGTGAACGGTCTGCTAGCACAGATACGCAGTATTTT.

Note on this clone: The junction and the germline gene differ at one end; a read error may be behind it. The V gene is TRBV30, the J gene TRBJ2-7, with D unclear. Germline V gene lookup returns CDR1 GTSNPN and CDR2 SVGIG (reference sequence). The CDR3 is 15 residues long. The CDR3 coding sequence is TGTGCCTGGAGTGTACGTGGATACGGGTCCTCCGAGCAGTACTTC. Translated: CAWSVRGYGSSEQYF.

The chain has TRBV5-5 and TRBJ1-1; D gene unclear. The germline gives CDR1 SGHKS, CDR2 YYEKEE (reference sequence). The V end was cut by 2 bases, the J end by 7 bases, with 15 bases between. This CDR3 has 14 amino acids. The CDR3 DNA reads TGTGCCAGCAGCTTTGCACAGATTAATATTGAAGCTTTCTTT. It translates to CASSFAQINIEAFF.

About this clone: The same CDR3 is also encoded by other DNA sequences in this sample. V gene TRBV6-1 combines with J gene TRBJ1-6; 8 bases match TRBD1. Germline lookup yields CDR1 MNHNS and CDR2 SASEGT. The CDR3 consists of 14 residues. The J segment lost 11 bases and the V segment lost 1 base, leaving 4 bases of the junction unmatched. The CDR3 DNA follows: TGTGCCAGCAGTGAAGGGACAGGGTACACACCCCTCCACTTT. This encodes CASSEGTGYTPLHF.

This clone was counted once. The chain has TRBV10-3 and TRBJ1-2; 8 nucleotides match TRBD1. Unmatched junction bases numbered 3, after V lost 6 bases and J lost 0 bases. This CDR3 contains 14 residues. Germline V gene sequence: CDR1 ENHRY, CDR2 SYGVKD. The CDR3 is CAIRDREPNYGYTF. Here the CDR3 DNA reads TGTGCCATCAGGGACAGGGAACCTAACTATGGCTACACCTTC.

V usage is TRBV6-5 and J usage is TRBJ1-1; D might be TRBD1 (5 bases). Germline assignment: CDR1 MNHEY and CDR2 SVGAGI. Trimming removed 6 bases at V and 11 bases at J, with 22 bases between. The CDR3 totals 14 residues. The CDR3 region has the DNA TGTGCCAGCAGCCGAGACAGATACACACTGGGGGCTTTCTTT. It is translated as CASSRDRYTLGAFF.

The V and J genes are TRBV10-3 and TRBJ1-2; 9 bases fit TRBD1. Germline V gene lookup returns CDR1 ENHRY and CDR2 SYGVKD. This CDR3 has 15 residues. The V segment lost 4 bases and the J segment 7 bases; nucleotides outside the gene matches: 10. The DNA of the CDR3 is TGTGCCATCAGTGGGGCCCGGGACAGGGAGTCTGGCTACACCTTC. Amino acids: CAISGARDRESGYTF.

The rearrangement links TRBV7-8 to TRBJ2-2, with D maybe TRBD2 (5 bases). CDR3 size: 15 residues. Germline CDR1 and CDR2: SGHVS and FQNEAQ. V lost 5 bases and J lost 4, with 14 bases in between. CDR3 in DNA: TGTGCCAGCAGCACGAGGGAAGTGACCACCGGGGAGCTGTTTTTT. Protein: CASSTREVTTGELFF.

The V call is TRBV9, the J call TRBJ1-6; 7 positions agree with TRBD1. The CDR3 is 18 amino acids. CDR1 is SGDLS, CDR2 YYNGEE, per germline. The ends lost 3 bases at V and 0 bases at J; junction bases unmatched: 9. CDR3 sequence reads: CASSEGDSIFSYNSPLHF. CDR3 nucleotide sequence: TGTGCCAGCAGCGAAGGGGACAGTATTTTCTCCTATAATTCACCCCTCCACTTT.

V is TRBV9 and J is TRBJ2-2, with 8 bases that match TRBD2. CDR1 is SGDLS and CDR2 is YYNGEE in the germline V gene. The CDR3 consists of 17 residues. V trimming: 4 bases; J trimming: 0 bases; junction bases outside the gene matches: 8. This CDR3 is CASSPSLGLANTGELFF. The CDR3 nucleotides read TGTGCCAGCAGCCCCTCCCTGGGACTAGCGAACACCGGGGAGCTGTTTTTT.

The DNA for the CDR3 is TGTGCCAGCAGTCGACTCCGAGATACGCAGTATTTT. It translates to CASSRLRDTQYF. The J gene is TRBJ2-3, the V gene TRBV5-4; D is ambiguous. From germline, CDR1 is SGHNT and CDR2 YYREEE (reference sequence). The CDR3 spans 12 residues. Trimming pared 5 bases from V and 5 bases from J, leaving 9 bases between.

V is TRBV5-4 and J is TRBJ2-1, with TRBD2 matching 9 bases. The junction had 7 bases not matched to a gene; V was cut back by 3 bases and J by 0 bases. The germline CDR1 and CDR2 sequences are SGHNT and YYREEE (reference sequence). The CDR3 is 17 amino acids. The CDR3 DNA is TGTGCCAGCAGCTCCGGTAGCGGGGGAAGCTCCTACAATGAGCAGTTCTTC. This gives the protein CASSSGSGGSSYNEQFF.

The chain joins TRBV5-1 to TRBJ2-3; 11 nucleotides match TRBD2. CDR3 length: 16 residues. J was trimmed by 5 bases and V by 6 bases; bases with no gene match: 11. In germline, CDR1 is SGHRS, CDR2 YFSETQ. The CDR3 spells CASTSVAGGRIDTQYF. The CDR3 DNA follows: TGCGCCAGCACCTCCGTAGCGGGGGGGCGAATAGATACGCAGTATTTT.

In its sample, this clone was seen once. The chain employs TRBV18 and TRBJ2-1; D gene uncertain. The germline V gene encodes CDR1 KGHSH and CDR2 LQKENI. The CDR3 is 16 amino acids. V lost 0 bases, J lost 1 base, and 10 bases lay in between. CDR3 in amino acids: CASSPPIRTSYNEQFF. The DNA for the CDR3 is TGTGCCAGCTCACCACCGATTAGAACTTCCTACAATGAGCAGTTCTTC.

Only one count was recorded for this clone. CDR3 sequence reads: CAWSNRANTEAFF. CDR3 nucleotide sequence: TGTGCCTGGAGTAACAGGGCGAACACTGAAGCTTTCTTT. V usage is TRBV30 and J usage is TRBJ1-1, with TRBD1 as a possible D gene (6 bases). Germline loops: CDR1 GTSNPN, CDR2 SVGIG (reference sequence). This CDR3 is 13 amino acids long. V lost 2 bases to trimming and J lost 1 base, with 8 bases between them. Together with reference TRBV30 and TRBJ1-1, the CDR3 gives the full variable domain: SQTIHQWPATLVQPVGSPLSLECTVEGTSNPNLYWYRQAAGRGLQLLFYSVGIGQISSEVPQNLSASRPQDRQFILSSKKLLLSDSGFYLCAWSNRANTEAFFGQGTRLTVV.

This chain links TRBV5-1 with TRBJ1-3; 9 nucleotides agree with TRBD1. V shed 3 bases, J shed 0 bases, and the junction held 1 base outside the gene matches. The CDR3 has 15 residues. The V gene's germline CDR1 is SGHRS and CDR2 YFSETQ. The CDR3 spells CASSWGQGSGNTIYF. The CDR3 coding sequence is TGCGCCAGCAGCTGGGGACAGGGCTCTGGAAACACCATATATTTT.

The chain joins TRBV7-3 to TRBJ2-2; a possible D gene is TRBD2 (5 bases). The germline gives CDR1 SGHTA, CDR2 FQGTGA. The CDR3 is 13 residues long. The V and J ends lost 4 bases and 6 bases respectively, with 9 bases between them. The CDR3 spells CASSSPRAGELFF. CDR3 DNA sequence: TGTGCCAGCAGCTCCCCGAGGGCCGGGGAGCTGTTTTTT.

The chain couples TRBV5-1 to TRBJ2-7; D is perhaps TRBD1 (6 bases). Germline V gene lookup returns CDR1 SGHRS and CDR2 YFSETQ. The V end was cut by 0 bases, the J end by 5 bases, with 15 bases between. CDR3 length: 15 residues. This chain's CDR3 is CASSLEATGFDEQYF. CDR3 DNA: TGCGCCAGCAGCTTGGAAGCGACAGGATTTGACGAGCAGTACTTC.

The V gene is TRBV27, the J gene TRBJ2-4, with 9 bases identical to TRBD1. Per the germline V gene, CDR1 is MNHEY and CDR2 is SMNVEV (reference sequence). The CDR3 totals 13 residues. V gave up 5 bases and J gave up 6 bases; unmatched junction bases: 2. As DNA, the CDR3 is TGTGCCAGCAGTACGGACAGGGGAAACATTCAGTACTTC. It encodes CASSTDRGNIQYF.

The CDR3 DNA reads TGTGCCATCAGTGGTCCCGGGACAGGGCCTTCAAGCACAGATACGCAGTATTTT. This encodes CAISGPGTGPSSTDTQYF. The rearrangement uses TRBV10-3 and TRBJ2-3, with 9 bases identical to TRBD1. Germline V CDR1 and CDR2: ENHRY, SYGVKD. The ends lost 4 bases at V and 0 bases at J; junction bases unmatched: 11. This CDR3 region has 18 residues.

V is TRBV5-6 and J is TRBJ2-3; 9 nucleotides match TRBD1. CDR3 length: 15 amino acids. Germline CDR1 is SGHDT and CDR2 is YYEEEE. V was clipped by 5 bases and J by 4 bases; unmatched bases: 8. The CDR3 loop reads CASSRQGGGSDTQYF. Here the CDR3 DNA reads TGTGCCAGCAGTAGACAGGGGGGAGGTTCAGATACGCAGTATTTT.

This chain connects TRBV6-5 to TRBJ2-7; unclear D gene. Trimming removed 4 bases at V and 1 base at J, with 11 bases between. This CDR3 region has 14 residues. CDR1 and CDR2 (germline): MNHEY, SVGAGI. The CDR3 region has the DNA TGTGCCAGCAGTTCCGCATTGGCTTCCTACGAGCAGTACTTC. It specifies CASSSALASYEQYF.

The chain joins TRBV7-2 to TRBJ2-1; 9 positions agree with TRBD2. The CDR3 runs to 15 residues. Germline CDR1 and CDR2: SGHTA and FQGNSA. Losses at the gene ends were 1 base for V and 9 bases for J; bases not matched to a gene: 7. This CDR3 is CASSLGLAGMGEQFF. The CDR3 region has the DNA TGTGCCAGCAGCTTAGGTCTAGCGGGGATGGGTGAGCAGTTCTTC.

The chain recombines TRBV5-1 with TRBJ2-3; 13 positions agree with TRBD2. Trimming cost V 0 bases and J 0 bases; bases outside gene matches: 7. Germline V gives CDR1 SGHRS, CDR2 YFSETQ. The CDR3 is made up of 19 amino acids. The CDR3 here is CASSLARLAGGASTDTQYF. CDR3 bases: TGCGCCAGCAGCTTGGCCCGACTAGCGGGGGGCGCTAGCACAGATACGCAGTATTTT.

The V gene is TRBV4-1, the J gene TRBJ1-2; D may be TRBD1 (6 bases). V gave up 4 bases and J gave up 3 bases, with 12 bases separating them. This CDR3 spans 14 amino acids. CDR1 is MGHRA, CDR2 YSYEKL, per germline. The CDR3 region has the DNA TGCGCCAGCAGCCGGGGGGCGGGGGACTATGGCTACACCTTC. The encoded protein is CASSRGAGDYGYTF.

This clone was detected only once. The chain has TRBV5-1 and TRBJ2-3; tentative D call: TRBD1 (6 bases). The CDR3 has 14 amino acids. V was trimmed by 4 bases and J by 0 bases, leaving 9 bases between them. Germline CDR1 is SGHRS and CDR2 is YFSETQ. This chain's CDR3 is CASSPGGSTDTQYF. The CDR3 DNA reads as TGCGCCAGCAGCCCTGGGGGCAGCACAGATACGCAGTATTTT.

The chain employs TRBV7-3 and TRBJ2-1, with TRBD2 matching 10 bases. CDR1 is SGHTA and CDR2 is FQGTGA in the germline V gene. The V segment lost 5 bases and the J segment 10 bases; nucleotides outside the gene matches: 11. The CDR3 is made up of 15 amino acids. As DNA, the CDR3 is TGTGCCAGCAGCACAAGCGGGGGGGACCTCAGGGAGCAGTTCTTC. Amino acids: CASSTSGGDLREQFF.

The genes are TRBV6-1 and TRBJ2-7; D is ambiguous. Trimming left V 7 bases short and J 0 bases short, with 13 bases between. Germline values: CDR1 MNHNS, CDR2 SASEGT. The CDR3 extends over 14 amino acids. CDR3 nucleotide sequence: TGTGCCAGCATAATGGAGCCAAACTCCTACGAGCAGTACTTC. This gives the protein CASIMEPNSYEQYF.

The V gene is TRBV27, the J gene TRBJ2-3; weak D call: TRBD1 (6 bases). This CDR3 spans 22 amino acids. V gave up 6 bases and J gave up 6 bases, with 40 bases separating them. From germline, CDR1 is MNHEY and CDR2 SMNVEV (reference sequence). The CDR3 protein is CASSLGLLGGVGPTRSRDTQYF. The CDR3, as DNA: TGTGCCAGCAGCTTAGGATTATTAGGGGGTGTAGGCCCCACGAGGTCGAGGGATACGCAGTATTTT.